These T cell receptor beta chains were read from a single sample in a study of blood T cell repertoires in COVID-19. Using immunoSEQ multiplex PCR, the repertoire was profiled, and TCRdb retains in-frame clones only, with some absent. Of fewer than 300,000 clones listed, about four fifths are singletons. Sequencing used peripheral blood. These TCRs come from a woman aged 45-65 years who had recovered from COVID-19. The CDR3 runs from the conserved cysteine through the conserved F or W. D genes are given only for firm matches. Rows give clone size only sometimes, using once, few, many, or a class for an expanded clone.

>.|.|TRBJ1-2|TRBV3-1/TRBV3-2
CASRFREYGYTF
TGTGCCAGCAGATTTCGGGAATATGGCTACACCTTC
>.|TRBD2|TRBJ2-3|TRBV5-1
CASSLGLADFTDTQYF
TGCGCCAGCAGCTTGGGGCTAGCGGACTTCACAGATACGCAGTATTTT
>.|.|TRBJ2-5|TRBV7-2
CASSSQGYQETQYF
TGTGCCAGCAGCTCTCAGGGCTACCAGGAGACCCAGTACTTC
>.|TRBD2|TRBJ2-3|TRBV7-9
CASSRPGLAGVKTDTQYF
TGTGCCAGCAGCCGCCCAGGACTAGCGGGAGTGAAAACAGATACGCAGTATTTT
>few|.|TRBJ1-4|TRBV4-2
CASSQDRPGLNEKLFF
TGTGCCAGCAGCCAAGATCGACCGGGGTTAAATGAAAAACTGTTTTTT
>.|TRBD2|TRBJ2-3|TRBV11-2
CASSLDRLAGGITDTQYF
TGTGCCAGCAGCTTAGACCGACTAGCGGGGGGTATTACAGATACGCAGTATTTT
>once|TRBD1|TRBJ1-1|TRBV18
CASSPIIGQGQPEAFF
TGTGCCAGCTCACCAATCATCGGACAGGGACAACCTGAAGCTTTCTTT
>.|.|TRBJ2-7|TRBV6-1
CASTVSQGRGYEQYF
TGTGCCAGCACCGTATCACAGGGAAGAGGCTACGAGCAGTACTTC
>.|TRBD1|TRBJ1-5|TRBV3-1/TRBV3-2
CASSQTGAVQPQHF
TGTGCCAGCAGCCAGACAGGGGCAGTTCAGCCCCAGCATTTT
>.|.|TRBJ1-3|TRBV10-3
CAITSLNSGNTIYF
TGTGCCATCACTAGTCTGAACTCTGGAAACACCATATATTTT
>once|.|TRBJ2-3|TRBV12-3/TRBV12-4
CASAWPQYTQYF
TGTGCCAGCGCCTGGCCACAGTATACGCAGTATTTT
>.|.|TRBJ1-3|TRBV2
CASRMDSSGNTIYF
TGTGCCAGCAGGATGGACAGCTCTGGAAACACCATATATTTT
>.|.|TRBJ2-1|TRBV3-1/TRBV3-2
CASSQDGLAIYNEQFF
TGTGCCAGCAGCCAAGATGGGCTAGCGATCTACAATGAGCAGTTCTTC
>.|TRBD2|TRBJ2-1|TRBV5-1
CASRIREDGYNEQFF
TGCGCCAGCAGAATCCGGGAGGATGGGTACAATGAGCAGTTCTTC
>.|TRBD1|TRBJ2-5|TRBV6-2/TRBV6-3
CASSYFQGAFETQYF
TGTGCCAGCAGTTACTTCCAGGGGGCTTTTGAGACCCAGTACTTC
>.|TRBD1|TRBJ2-1|TRBV30
CAWGRDRPDNEQFF
TGTGCCTGGGGCCGGGACAGACCCGACAATGAGCAGTTCTTC
>.|.|TRBJ2-2|TRBV9
CASSEARGYTGELFF
TGTGCCAGCAGCGAGGCACGGGGGTACACCGGGGAGCTGTTTTTT
>.|TRBD1|TRBJ2-2|TRBV7-9
CASSSLQGARTGELFF
TGTGCCAGCAGCTCCTTACAGGGGGCGCGCACCGGGGAGCTGTTTTTT
>.|.|TRBJ2-7|TRBV5-1
CASSLADITYEQYF
TGCGCCAGCAGCTTGGCAGATATAACCTACGAGCAGTACTTC
>.|TRBD2|TRBJ2-1|TRBV7-3
CASRSGLASNEQFF
TGTGCCAGCAGATCGGGACTAGCAAGCAATGAGCAGTTCTTC